This T cell receptor beta chain was captured in a study of T-cell reconstitution after alpha-beta-depleted transplantation in children. This clonotype was recorded many times. Antigen: not known. The germline V gene encodes CDR1 SGHRS and CDR2 YFSETQ. The CDR3 sequence is 19 residues long. The V and J ends lost 0 bases and 0 bases, in that order; junction bases with no gene match: 9. As it was prepared, the TCRbeta library received unique molecular identifiers. TCRdb passed the PCR reads through MiXCR, listing each CDR3 protein once. The sample yields about 170,000 distinct CDR3 sequences, approximately 12% seen once. Study observations and caveats: The study traced high day-60 TCRbeta diversity in some patients to surviving recipient T cells and thymic progenitors.

The genes are TRBV5-1 and TRBJ2-1; 10 nucleotides agree with TRBD2. The source material was PBMCs, sampled before TCRalphabeta/CD19-depleted stem cell transplant. This clonotype was obtained from a boy between 2 and 10 years old with acute myeloid leukemia, due to receive a stem cell transplant. CDR3 in amino acids: CASSLVSSGSPSSYNEQFF. In nucleotides, the CDR3 is TGCGCCAGCAGCTTGGTATCTAGCGGGAGCCCTAGCTCCTACAATGAGCAGTTCTTC.